This T cell receptor (beta chain) was observed in a study of beta chain features in type 1 diabetes. Reverse transcription of all isolated RNA meant that expressed TCRB transcripts were sequenced. The data were produced by immunoSEQ multiplex PCR, yet TCRdb's version contains in-frame clones alone and is incomplete. This table has about 160,000 clones, 6.5% to 8.5% appearing once. This clone turned up a few times. Its antigen is not known. The CDR3 sequence is 14 residues long. Trimming pared 2 bases from V and 5 bases from J, leaving 10 bases between. Germline values: CDR1 MDHEN, CDR2 SYDVKM. Study findings and constraints: A definitive answer on HLA type influencing TCRB rearrangement was not reached here. In all four CD4+ subsets, TCRB CDR3 length was significantly, moderately reduced in type 1 diabetes.

It was one heparinised blood draw, averaging roughly 0.11 L, that each donor gave. The chain has TRBV28 and TRBJ1-5; D call uncertain. Sequencing input: central memory CD4+ T cells from blood. The receptor was derived from a man between 18 and 29 years old with type 1 diabetes. The CDR3 sequence: CASSLGQAHQPQHF. CDR3 bases: TGTGCCAGCAGTTTAGGGCAGGCCCATCAGCCCCAGCATTTT.